A single sample is the source of the 28 T cell receptor beta chains below, sequenced in a study of shared clonotypes between healthy human individuals. Clones were read by immunoSEQ multiplex PCR, and TCRdb kept only the in-frame ones, dropping some. The table lists over 400,000 clones, 60% to 80% of them singletons. The sequenced sample consisted of PBMCs. These receptors originate from a woman between 40 and 50 years old in good health. Some clones in this sample may be carry-over from other donors' samples.

V gene TRBV11-2 combines with J gene TRBJ2-3, with D perhaps assigned TRBD1 or TRBD2 (5 bases each). The CDR3 sequence is 13 residues long. Germline-derived CDR1 and CDR2 are SGHAT and FQNNGV. Trimming stripped 3 bases from V and 4 bases from J, with 8 bases between. The CDR3 loop is CASSLGEADTQYF. The CDR3, as DNA: TGTGCCAGCAGCTTGGGGGAAGCAGATACGCAGTATTTT.

The rearrangement links TRBV7-2 to TRBJ2-3; no clear D. The CDR3 contains 14 residues. Germline-derived CDR1 and CDR2 are SGHTA and FQGNSA. V shed 6 bases and J shed 2 bases, with 12 bases lying between them. CDR3 nucleotide sequence: TGTGCCAGCAGTAGAAGGGCCTACACAGATACGCAGTATTTT. Protein: CASSRRAYTDTQYF.

J is TRBJ2-6 and V is TRBV5-1; D gene uncertain. The CDR3 sequence is 14 residues long. Germline lookup yields CDR1 SGHRS and CDR2 YFSETQ. V lost 0 bases and J lost 3, with 4 bases in between. Here the CDR3 DNA reads TGCGCCAGCAGCTTGGCAGGTGGGGCCAACGTCCTGACTTTC. It codes for CASSLAGGANVLTF.

This clone showed up just once. Additional DNA sequences in this sample encode the identical CDR3. The chain carries TRBV5-1 and TRBJ2-7, with D possibly being TRBD1 or TRBD2 (5 bases each). Trimming pared 0 bases from V and 0 bases from J, leaving 10 bases between. This CDR3 contains 15 residues. Germline V CDR1 and CDR2: SGHRS, YFSETQ. The CDR3 bases are TGCGCCAGCAGCTTGGACGGGGCCCCCTCCTACGAGCAGTACTTC. Translated, it gives CASSLDGAPSYEQYF. Filled out from reference TRBV5-1 and TRBJ2-7, the complete variable domain reads KAGVTQTPRYLIKTRGQQVTLSCSPISGHRSVSWYQQTPGQGLQFLFEYFSETQRNKGNFPGRFSGRQFSNSRSEMNVSTLELGDSALYLCASSLDGAPSYEQYFGPGTRLTVT.

This chain uses TRBV7-8 with TRBJ1-1; 7 nucleotides align to TRBD1. This CDR3 comprises 14 residues. Per the germline V gene, CDR1 is SGHVS and CDR2 is FQNEAQ. V was pared by 5 bases and J by 10 bases, with 13 bases of the junction left unmatched. CDR3 DNA: TGTGCCAGCAGCCCATTACCAGACAGGGAGGGAGCTTTCTTT. Its translation: CASSPLPDREGAFF.

The V gene is TRBV7-8, the J gene TRBJ2-5; no definite D call. The V gene's germline CDR1 is SGHVS and CDR2 FQNEAQ. CDR3 length equals 13 residues. Trimming took off 1 base at V and 7 bases at J, with 10 bases between the two ends. This chain's CDR3 is CASSLVPLGTQYF. For the CDR3, the DNA is TGTGCCAGCAGCTTAGTACCGTTGGGGACCCAGTACTTC. The whole variable domain, filled in from reference TRBV7-8 and TRBJ2-5, reads GAGVSQSPRYKVAKRGQDVALRCDPISGHVSLFWYQQALGQGPEFLTYFQNEAQLDKSGLPSDRFFAERPEGSVSTLKIQRTQQEDSAVYLCASSLVPLGTQYFGPGTRLLVL.

The rearrangement uses TRBV18 and TRBJ2-1; no firm D call. Germline V gene lookup returns CDR1 KGHSH and CDR2 LQKENI. The V end was cut by 4 bases, the J end by 7 bases, with 11 bases between. The CDR3 contains 13 residues. This CDR3 is CASSQSMGNEQFF. CDR3 DNA: TGTGCCAGCTCACAATCGATGGGGAATGAGCAGTTCTTC.

This clone has only one observation. The V call is TRBV5-4, the J call TRBJ1-1; unclear D gene. Germline V gene data show CDR1 as SGHNT and CDR2 as YYREEE (reference sequence). V lost 5 bases to trimming and J lost 8 bases, with 19 bases between them. CDR3 length equals 14 residues. CDR3 DNA: TGTGCCAGCAGTCTTAACCGACAAGCCTGGGAAGCTTTCTTT. It encodes CASSLNRQAWEAFF.

As concerns this clone: This specimen includes other DNA sequences encoding the same CDR3. V gene TRBV5-1 combines with J gene TRBJ2-3; D not certain. The CDR3 runs to 14 residues. Trimming took off 4 bases at V and 1 base at J, with 10 bases between the two ends. CDR1 is SGHRS and CDR2 is YFSETQ in the germline V gene. The DNA for the CDR3 is TGCGCCAGCAGCCCTCTTCCGGGCACAGATACGCAGTATTTT. Amino acid sequence: CASSPLPGTDTQYF.

In regard to this clone: A much larger clone is a single base away; this may be a read error. The chain uses TRBV28 and TRBJ2-4; possible D gene TRBD2, 6 bases. The CDR3 consists of 18 residues. V dropped 6 bases and J dropped 0 bases, with 21 bases sitting between them. The germline gives CDR1 MDHEN, CDR2 SYDVKM. The CDR3 loop is CASSPGVMGFLAKNIQYF. Written as DNA, the CDR3 is TGTGCCAGCAGCCCGGGGGTGATGGGGTTCCTAGCCAAAAACATTCAGTACTTC.

This clone was recorded a few times. The V call is TRBV19, the J call TRBJ1-3, with D uncertain. This CDR3 has 13 residues. The germline CDR1 and CDR2 sequences are LNHDA and SQIVND (reference sequence). V dropped 7 bases and J dropped 0 bases, with 7 bases sitting between them. This chain's CDR3 is CASNPNSGNTIYF. CDR3 in DNA: TGTGCCAGTAATCCCAACTCTGGAAACACCATATATTTT.

This chain connects TRBV19 to TRBJ2-1; D perhaps matches TRBD2 (5 bases). V lost 1 base to trimming and J lost 6 bases, with 13 bases between them. CDR3 length equals 15 residues. CDR1 LNHDA and CDR2 SQIVND come from the germline V gene (reference sequence). The CDR3 loop is CASSIGTSPRNEQFF. The CDR3 DNA is TGTGCCAGTAGTATAGGAACTAGTCCCCGCAATGAGCAGTTCTTC.

The chain couples TRBV18 to TRBJ1-1, with D perhaps matching TRBD1 (5 bases). CDR3 length equals 14 residues. Per germline, CDR1 KGHSH and CDR2 LQKENI. V was cut by 5 bases and J by 0 bases, with 10 bases left in between. The CDR3 here is CASSGTAVNTEAFF. In DNA, the CDR3 is TGTGCCAGCTCAGGGACGGCCGTGAACACTGAAGCTTTCTTT.

This clone was recorded a few times. This chain joins TRBV11-2 and TRBJ2-7, with D unclear. The CDR3 has 12 residues. Trimming took 3 bases from V and 6 from J, leaving 9 bases between them. Germline V gives CDR1 SGHAT, CDR2 FQNNGV. In nucleotides, the CDR3 is TGTGCCAGCAGCTTTCTGATGGGCGAGCAGTACTTC. Translated, it gives CASSFLMGEQYF.

Only a few counts were recorded for this clone. The chain links TRBV9 to TRBJ2-1, with D uncertain. The CDR3 length is 16 residues. V dropped 4 bases and J dropped 0 bases, with 14 bases sitting between them. Germline lookup yields CDR1 SGDLS and CDR2 YYNGEE. The CDR3 nucleotides read TGTGCCAGCAGCAAGGCGGTTGTGGACTCCTACAATGAGCAGTTCTTC. Translated: CASSKAVVDSYNEQFF.

This sequence joins TRBV7-9 and TRBJ2-5; TRBD1 matches at 8 bases. From germline, CDR1 is SEHNR and CDR2 FQNEAQ (reference sequence). V dropped 5 bases and J dropped 4; count of bases not matched to a gene: 3. The CDR3 totals 13 residues. CDR3 in amino acids: CASSLQGAETQYF. DNA for the CDR3: TGTGCCAGCAGCCTGCAGGGGGCAGAGACCCAGTACTTC.

The chain couples TRBV6-5 to TRBJ1-2; TRBD1 is a possible D gene (6 bases). The CDR3 has 14 residues. The germline CDR1 and CDR2 sequences are MNHEY and SVGAGI. V dropped 4 bases and J dropped 10 bases, with 19 bases sitting between them. CDR3 in DNA: TGTGCCAGCAGTTTACCAGGGACACAGGACCTCTACACCTTC. It translates to CASSLPGTQDLYTF.

This clone qualifies as medium-sized. The chain is built from TRBV7-2 and TRBJ2-5, with TRBD1 identical over 7 bases. The CDR3 is 16 residues long. After removal of 5 bases from V and 2 bases from J, the junction contained 11 bases not matched to a gene. Germline CDR1 SGHTA, CDR2 FQGNSA. The CDR3 is CASSTTGVGPQETQYF. CDR3 bases: TGTGCCAGCAGCACCACAGGGGTGGGGCCTCAAGAGACCCAGTACTTC.

The chain links TRBV30 to TRBJ1-5; D is unclear. CDR3 length: 14 amino acids. The V end lost 0 bases, the J end lost 6 bases, and 12 bases lay between the germline ends. From germline, CDR1 is GTSNPN and CDR2 SVGIG (reference sequence). CDR3 sequence reads: CAWSVLSGIQPQHF. The CDR3 DNA follows: TGTGCCTGGAGTGTACTGAGTGGGATTCAGCCCCAGCATTTT.

The rearrangement uses TRBV6-1 and TRBJ2-5; 11 bases line up with TRBD1. The CDR3 contains 18 residues. V dropped 4 bases and J dropped 4; count of bases not matched to a gene: 14. Germline-derived CDR1 and CDR2 are MNHNS and SASEGT. CDR3 amino acids: CASSANPPGTGGRETQYF. CDR3 coding DNA: TGTGCCAGCAGTGCGAATCCCCCCGGGACAGGGGGACGAGAGACCCAGTACTTC.

This chain links TRBV19 with TRBJ2-6, with D possibly being TRBD2 (5 bases). This CDR3 has 15 amino acids. The V end was cut by 3 bases, the J end by 4 bases, with 10 bases between. The germline gives CDR1 LNHDA, CDR2 SQIVND (reference sequence). The CDR3 sequence is CASSIEGTGANVLTF. The DNA of the CDR3 is TGTGCCAGTAGTATCGAGGGAACCGGGGCCAACGTCCTGACTTTC.

This clone was counted at least ten times. CDR3 sequence: CASSDKGSPSEQYF. CDR3 nucleotide sequence: TGTGCCAGCAGTGACAAGGGGTCCCCCTCCGAGCAGTACTTC. The gene calls are TRBV6-1 and TRBJ2-5, with D perhaps TRBD1 (5 bases). Gene TRBJ2-7 matches the end of the DNA better, so the J call may be wrong. Germline values: CDR1 MNHNS, CDR2 SASEGT. The CDR3 is 14 residues long.

The chain combines TRBV2 with TRBJ2-2; 13 bases agree with TRBD2. There are 16 residues in the CDR3. Trimming took 5 bases from V and 3 from J; bases not matched to a gene: 3. The germline V gene encodes CDR1 SNHLY and CDR2 FYNNEI. This CDR3 reads CASSKTSGRYTGELFF. The CDR3 DNA reads as TGTGCCAGCAGTAAGACTAGCGGGAGGTACACCGGGGAGCTGTTTTTT.

The chain carries TRBV4-3 and TRBJ2-5; D is perhaps TRBD2 (6 bases). Trimming pared 5 bases from V and 10 bases from J, leaving 20 bases between. The CDR3 sequence is 14 residues long. The germline gives CDR1 LGHNA, CDR2 YSLEER. CDR3 sequence (DNA): TGCGCCAGCAGCACCCAACTAGAGGCGGAGGGCCAGTACTTC. Protein sequence: CASSTQLEAEGQYF.

V and J are TRBV4-3 and TRBJ2-7; 9 nucleotides agree with TRBD2. V dropped 0 bases and J dropped 3; count of bases not matched to a gene: 6. CDR3 length: 16 amino acids. CDR1 and CDR2 (germline): LGHNA, YSLEER. The CDR3 DNA reads TGCGCCAGCAGCCAAGACCCTAGCGGGATTGTCTACGAGCAGTACTTC. It codes for CASSQDPSGIVYEQYF.

J is TRBJ2-5 and V is TRBV7-2, with TRBD2 matching over 14 bases. This CDR3 region has 16 residues. The germline V gene has CDR1 SGHTA and CDR2 FQGNSA. Trimming cost V 6 bases and J 4 bases; bases outside gene matches: 7. The CDR3 here is CASSWGLAGDRETQYF. The CDR3 DNA follows: TGTGCCAGCAGTTGGGGACTAGCGGGAGACCGAGAGACCCAGTACTTC.

This sequence joins TRBV5-4 and TRBJ2-7, with D perhaps matching TRBD2 (6 bases). From germline, CDR1 is SGHNT and CDR2 YYREEE (reference sequence). V was trimmed by 2 bases and J by 2 bases, leaving 8 bases between them. The CDR3 loop spans 13 amino acids. The CDR3 here is CASSFGGTYEQYF. In DNA form, the CDR3 reads TGTGCCAGCAGCTTCGGGGGAACCTACGAGCAGTACTTC.

J is TRBJ2-3 and V is TRBV28, with 14 positions matching TRBD2. Looked up from germline, CDR1 is MDHEN and CDR2 is SYDVKM. J was trimmed by 3 bases and V by 5 bases; bases with no gene match: 4. The CDR3 spans 16 residues. DNA for the CDR3: TGTGCCAGCAGTACCGGGACTAGCGGGAGAACAGATACGCAGTATTTT. This translates into CASSTGTSGRTDTQYF. Drawing the rest from reference TRBV28 and TRBJ2-3, the complete variable domain is DVKVTQSSRYLVKRTGEKVFLECVQDMDHENMFWYRQDPGLGLRLIYFSYDVKMKEKGDIPEGYSVSREKKERFSLILESASTNQTSMYLCASSTGTSGRTDTQYFGPGTRLTVL.